This T cell receptor (beta chain) was captured by sequencing in a study of Ad26.COV2.S vaccination and SARS-CoV-2 variants. At the level of the study: The study gave Ad26.COV2.S intramuscularly, once or twice 56 days apart.

Treatment reported: roughly 18 received Ad26.COV2.S at low or high dose, single or two shots; several received placebo; per-sample allocation not given. Sampling occurred on day 63 after the first vaccine or placebo injection. V gave up 7 bases and J gave up 0 bases, with 9 bases separating them. This CDR3 spans 13 amino acids. The table came from immunoSEQ multiplex PCR; TCRdb's copy has only in-frame clones and leaves some out. In the table there are approximately 450,000 clones, 75% to 95% of which are singletons. This clone was seen only once. Its antigen is unidentified. Study-wide points: Higher spike-specific TCR breadth was found in vaccine recipients than in placebo recipients. Estimates derived from TCR breadth and depth analyses may have underestimated total T cell responses.

The specimen was peripheral blood, collected in a trial of Ad26.COV2.S vaccine versus placebo. This TCR was sampled from a person between 18 and 59 years old who received the Ad26.COV2.S COVID-19 vaccine or a placebo. J is TRBJ1-2 and V is TRBV23-1; D call uncertain. TRBV23-1 qualifies as an ORF whose function is uncertain. CDR3 nucleotide sequence: TGCGCCAGCACTGTAGGGTCTAACTATGGCTACACCTTC. The encoded protein is CASTVGSNYGYTF.